The 19 T cell receptor beta chains listed next were all sequenced from one sample in a study of CD8+ T cells in alopecia areata (dated by TCRdb to 2017 to 2018). Per the publication, the time point label means: less than five weeks on oral tofacitinib. Read against the paper, the sample's treatment or condition label means: oral pan-JAK inhibitor, 5-10 mg twice daily. Library preparation was by the immunoSEQ multiplex PCR assay. RNA was extracted from all samples and reverse transcribed into cDNA, which served as template for TCR sequencing. The table was pulled from immuneACCESS by TCRdb, which kept in-frame rearrangements only. Such tables lose some clones; where checked, under half of the loss comes from unresolved V genes, and the rest has no known cause. The sample table shows 130,000 or so clones, and more than 85% are seen once. The ten largest clones take up roughly 13% of the sample. Here the sequenced sample was CD8+ T cells sorted from blood, taken at week 4, from a patient treated with tofacitinib. These receptors all come from a human donor with alopecia areata.

V gene TRBV20-1 combines with J gene TRBJ2-7; no clear D gene. The V gene's germline CDR1 is DFQATT and CDR2 SNEGSKA (reference sequence). The CDR3 has 11 residues. Trimming left V 1 base short and J 6 bases short, with 7 bases between. Here the CDR3 DNA reads TGCAGTGCTAGAGTAGGTAGCGAGCAGTACTTC. As protein: CSARVGSEQYF.

This chain links TRBV5-1 with TRBJ2-3; D call uncertain. CDR3 length equals 15 residues. Germline V CDR1 and CDR2: SGHRS, YFSETQ. V lost 0 bases to trimming and J lost 5 bases, with 13 bases between them. The CDR3 protein is CASSLGLLGGDTQYF. DNA of the CDR3: TGCGCCAGCAGCTTGGGTCTTCTAGGTGGAGATACGCAGTATTTT.

The rearrangement uses TRBV12-5 and TRBJ2-4; D tentatively fits TRBD1 or TRBD2 (5 bases each). The CDR3 is 12 amino acids. Germline V gene sequence: CDR1 LGHNT, CDR2 FRNRAP. The V end lost 9 bases, the J end lost 4 bases, and 10 bases lay between the germline ends. The CDR3 here is CASRDPKNIQYF. The CDR3 DNA reads TGTGCTAGCCGGGACCCAAAAAACATTCAGTACTTC.

This clone was seen a few times. V gene TRBV13 combines with J gene TRBJ2-1, with unresolved D. Deletions cut 1 base from V and 1 base from J, with 2 bases between. From germline, CDR1 is PRHDT and CDR2 FYEKMQ (reference sequence). The CDR3 length is 13 residues. The CDR3 loop is CASSLESYNEQFF. Written as DNA, the CDR3 is TGTGCCAGCAGCTTAGAATCCTACAATGAGCAGTTCTTC.

The chain carries TRBV6-5 and TRBJ2-2; unclear D gene. The germline V and J ends were trimmed by 5 bases and 4 bases, with 8 bases remaining between them. Germline CDR1 MNHEY, CDR2 SVGAGI. This CDR3 has 13 amino acids. DNA for the CDR3: TGTGCCAGCAGTCCTGTTATCACCGGGGAGCTGTTTTTT. This gives the protein CASSPVITGELFF.

This clone was seen a single time. The rearrangement links TRBV4-1 to TRBJ2-7, with D unresolved. Germline V CDR1 and CDR2: MGHRA, YSYEKL. V shed 1 base and J shed 3 bases, with 13 bases lying between them. This CDR3 spans 15 amino acids. CDR3 coding DNA: TGCGCCAGCAGCCAAGTCGACCGTCCAGACTACGAGCAGTACTTC. As protein: CASSQVDRPDYEQYF.

This clone showed up just once. V gene TRBV27 combines with J gene TRBJ2-7, with TRBD1 matching 7 bases. The germline V gene has CDR1 MNHEY and CDR2 SMNVEV (reference sequence). CDR3 size: 15 residues. After removal of 0 bases from V and 3 bases from J, the junction contained 5 bases not matched to a gene. The CDR3 here is CASSLSYRGGYEQYF. In nucleotides, the CDR3 is TGTGCCAGCAGTTTATCGTACAGGGGTGGCTACGAGCAGTACTTC.

This chain uses TRBV5-5 with TRBJ2-1; TRBD1 matches 9 bases. J gave up 9 bases and V 0 bases, and 7 bases lay outside the gene matches. CDR3 length: 15 residues. CDR1 is SGHKS, CDR2 YYEKEE, per germline (reference sequence). The CDR3 loop reads CASSLEPGQGVEQFF. The CDR3 coding sequence is TGTGCCAGCAGCTTGGAGCCGGGACAGGGTGTTGAGCAGTTCTTC.

This chain links TRBV27 with TRBJ1-5; the match to TRBD1 covers 7 bases. Trimming took 4 bases from V and 9 from J; bases not matched to a gene: 6. The CDR3 loop spans 13 amino acids. The germline V gene encodes CDR1 MNHEY and CDR2 SMNVEV (reference sequence). Here the CDR3 DNA reads TGTGCCAGCAGTTCTACAGGGGAACGGCCCCAGCATTTT. Translating gives CASSSTGERPQHF.

This chain uses TRBV7-3 with TRBJ2-7; D is possibly TRBD1 or TRBD2 (5 bases each). Trimming shortened V by 5 bases and J by 4 bases, and 12 bases separated the two germline ends. CDR1 is SGHTA and CDR2 is FQGTGA in the germline V gene. This CDR3 has 13 residues. The CDR3 region has the DNA TGTGCCAGCAGCGGGGACCCAGGGTACGAGCAGTACTTC. Translated: CASSGDPGYEQYF.

The chain uses TRBV10-2 and TRBJ1-1; no clear D. V lost 2 bases, J lost 4 bases, and 11 bases lay in between. The germline V gene has CDR1 WSHSY and CDR2 SAAADI. The length of the CDR3 is 14 residues. The CDR3 loop reads CASSEDPEATEAFF. The DNA for the CDR3 is TGCGCCAGCAGTGAGGATCCGGAGGCCACTGAAGCTTTCTTT.

This chain links TRBV6-6 with TRBJ1-6; TRBD1 might be the D (6 bases). CDR3 length: 14 residues. Germline lookup yields CDR1 MNHNY and CDR2 SVGAGI (reference sequence). The ends were cut back, 7 bases at V and 10 bases at J, with 17 bases in the middle. The CDR3 sequence is CASTLGGVWSPLHF. The CDR3, as DNA: TGTGCCAGCACTTTAGGGGGGGTTTGGTCACCCCTCCACTTT.

The J gene is TRBJ2-7, the V gene TRBV11-2; D might be TRBD1 or TRBD2, each matching 5 bases. Per the germline V gene, CDR1 is SGHAT and CDR2 is FQNNGV. Trimming removed 6 bases from V and 2 bases from J, with 14 bases in between. The CDR3 is 14 amino acids. The CDR3 DNA sequence: TGTGCCAGCAGTTATACACGGGACCCCTACGAGCAGTACTTC. Protein product: CASSYTRDPYEQYF.

This chain joins TRBV7-8 and TRBJ2-7; D is ambiguous. CDR3 length equals 11 residues. V was trimmed by 5 bases and J by 3 bases, leaving 5 bases between them. Germline CDR1 is SGHVS and CDR2 is FQNEAQ. The CDR3 loop reads CASSADYEQYF. The DNA of the CDR3 is TGTGCCAGCAGCGCAGACTACGAGCAGTACTTC.

This chain links TRBV6-1 with TRBJ2-3, with TRBD2 matching over 10 bases. Looked up from germline, CDR1 is MNHNS and CDR2 is SASEGT. The CDR3 spans 17 residues. V lost 3 bases to trimming and J lost 2 bases; unmatched junction nucleotides: 8. This CDR3 is CASSDPIAGGSTDTQYF. Here the CDR3 DNA reads TGTGCCAGCAGTGATCCTATAGCGGGGGGATCCACAGATACGCAGTATTTT.

This chain connects TRBV11-2 to TRBJ2-3; 8 nucleotides line up with TRBD2. Germline CDR1 reads SGHAT; CDR2 reads FQNNGV. There are 18 residues in the CDR3. V lost 3 bases to trimming and J lost 0 bases; unmatched junction nucleotides: 11. CDR3 bases: TGTGCCAGCAGCTTCCCGGGGACTAGGTCCTATAGCACAGATACGCAGTATTTT. It translates to CASSFPGTRSYSTDTQYF.

The chain carries TRBV15 and TRBJ1-5; 10 positions match TRBD1. CDR1 and CDR2 (germline): LNHNV, YYDKDF (reference sequence). Trimming took 4 bases from V and 0 from J; bases not matched to a gene: 9. The CDR3 contains 18 residues. The CDR3 region is CATSTTGTGAYSNQPQHF. Here the CDR3 DNA reads TGTGCCACCAGCACCACCGGGACAGGGGCTTATAGCAATCAGCCCCAGCATTTT.

This chain uses TRBV5-6 with TRBJ1-5; no clear D gene. V gave up 4 bases and J gave up 6 bases, with 14 bases separating them. The CDR3 consists of 14 residues. Germline assignment: CDR1 SGHDT and CDR2 YYEEEE. CDR3 protein: CASSMSPSIQPQHF. CDR3 sequence (DNA): TGTGCCAGCAGCATGAGCCCGTCCATTCAGCCCCAGCATTTT.

This clone turned up a few times. The chain employs TRBV18 and TRBJ2-2; D perhaps matches TRBD1 (6 bases). Trimming cost V 3 bases and J 4 bases, with 9 bases left between them. The CDR3 is made up of 14 amino acids. Germline V CDR1 and CDR2: KGHSH, LQKENI. DNA for the CDR3: TGTGCCAGCTCACCGGGACAAACCACCGGGGAGCTGTTTTTT. This sequence encodes CASSPGQTTGELFF.